One and the same sample provided the 18 T cell receptor beta chains below, sequenced in a study of molecular identifiers for immune sequencing clone quantification. TCRdb reprocessed the PCR reads with MiXCR, giving one entry per CDR3 protein. The table includes about 300,000 distinct CDR3 sequences, 20% to 25% detected once. Sequencing was performed on naive CD8+ T cells from blood, with Jurkat cell RNA spiked in. Subset noted: FACS-sorted CD8+CD4-CCR7+CD45RA+ naive T cells. These receptors were taken from a human donor in good health. Some libraries in this study had Jurkat cell RNA spiked in.

This clonotype was observed a handful of times. A much larger clone lies one base from this, so it may be a read error. The J gene is TRBJ2-7, the V gene TRBV30; a weak D match, TRBD1 (5 bases). Germline CDR1 and CDR2: GTSNPN and SVGIG (reference sequence). Trimming left V 3 bases short and J 6 bases short, with 12 bases between. The CDR3 is 12 residues long. The CDR3 sequence is CAWRLSGAEQYF. The CDR3 DNA is TGTGCCTGGAGACTGTCTGGGGCCGAGCAGTACTTC.

This clonotype was detected ten times or more. The chain carries TRBV24-1 and TRBJ2-2; D not resolved. Trimming took 3 bases from V and 3 from J, leaving 4 bases between them. Per germline, CDR1 KGHDR and CDR2 SFDVKD. This CDR3 spans 13 amino acids. CDR3 coding DNA: TGTGCCACCAGTGATGACCACACCGGGGAGCTGTTTTTT. Its translation: CATSDDHTGELFF.

Of note for this clonotype: This may arise from a read error, as a much more abundant clone is one base away. The J gene is TRBJ2-5, the V gene TRBV7-9; D could derive from TRBD1 or TRBD2 (5 bases each). The germline CDR1 and CDR2 sequences are SEHNR and FQNEAQ (reference sequence). This CDR3 is built from 16 residues. The CDR3 reads CAGSLGRGPIQETQYF. The CDR3 DNA follows: TGTGCCGGCAGCTTAGGCCGGGGACCGATCCAAGAGACCCAGTACTTC. The variable domain in full, completed from reference TRBV7-9 and TRBJ2-5, reads DTGVSQNPRHKITKRGQNVTFRCDPISEHNRLYWYRQTLGQGPEFLTYFQNEAQLEKSRLLSDRFSAERPKGSFSTLEIQRTEQGDSAMYLCAGSLGRGPIQETQYFGPGTRLLVL.

The chain carries TRBV10-3 and TRBJ2-7, with 9 bases aligning to TRBD2. V gave up 1 base and J gave up 6 bases; unmatched junction bases: 7. Germline assignment: CDR1 ENHRY and CDR2 SYGVKD. The CDR3 is 15 residues long. CDR3: CAISELVAGAIEQYF. The CDR3 nucleotides are TGTGCCATCAGTGAGTTGGTAGCGGGAGCTATCGAGCAGTACTTC.

A word on this clonotype: A much larger clone is a single base away; this may be a read error. The gene calls are TRBV3-1 and TRBJ2-7, with D perhaps TRBD2 (5 bases). The CDR3 totals 15 residues. Germline assignment: CDR1 LGHDT and CDR2 YNNKEL (reference sequence). The CDR3 sequence: CASSRGPDGNYGQYF. CDR3 bases: TGTGCCAGCAGCCGCGGACCGGACGGGAATTACGGGCAGTACTTC.

This clonotype was detected ten times or more. In DNA form, the CDR3 reads TGTGCCAGCAGCCGTGACCAGGGGGCGTACAATGAGCAGTTCTTC. It specifies CASSRDQGAYNEQFF. The chain links TRBV7-8 to TRBJ2-1, with 8 bases matching TRBD1. The junction had 7 bases not matched to a gene; V was cut back by 5 bases and J by 4 bases. Germline CDR1 and CDR2: SGHVS and FQNEAQ. The CDR3 is made up of 15 amino acids.

This clonotype was observed a few times. The DNA for the CDR3 is TGTGCCAGCAGCGGGACAGGGCAACAGGGGACCCCAAACACCGGGGAGCTGTTTTTT. It specifies CASSGTGQQGTPNTGELFF. The rearrangement uses TRBV9 and TRBJ2-2, with TRBD1 identical over 8 bases. V shed 3 bases, J shed 2 bases, and the junction held 15 bases outside the gene matches. Germline loops: CDR1 SGDLS, CDR2 YYNGEE. The length of the CDR3 is 19 residues.

Points on this clonotype: A read error is possible here, since a much larger clone lies one base away. The chain uses TRBV9 and TRBJ2-3; TRBD2 matches 8 bases. CDR1 is SGDLS and CDR2 is YYNGEE in the germline V gene. The CDR3 sequence is 15 residues long. Written as DNA, the CDR3 is TGTGCCAGCAGTCCGAGCGGGAGAAGGACAGATACGCGGTATTTT. This translates into CASSPSGRRTDTRYF. Based on the CDR3 plus reference TRBV9 and TRBJ2-3, the full variable domain is DSGVTQTPKHLITATGQRVTLRCSPRSGDLSVYWYQQSLDQGLQFLIQYYNGEERAKGNILERFSAQQFPDLHSELNLSSLELGDSALYFCASSPSGRRTDTRYFGPGTRLTVL.

The chain uses TRBV7-6 and TRBJ2-7, with 7 bases identical to TRBD2. The CDR3 is 16 residues long. Germline V CDR1 and CDR2: SGHVS, FNYEAQ. With V trimmed by 0 bases and J by 0 bases, 5 bases remained unmatched. This CDR3 is CASSLASRTSSYEQYF. CDR3 nucleotide sequence: TGTGCCAGCAGCTTAGCGAGTCGGACTAGCTCCTACGAGCAGTACTTC.

This clonotype was found once. A much larger clone lies one base from this, so it may be a read error. The chain employs TRBV3-1 and TRBJ1-3; tentative D call: TRBD1 (5 bases). Trimming shortened V by 1 base and J by 2 bases, and 12 bases separated the two germline ends. This CDR3 has 16 amino acids. Germline CDR1 reads LGHDT; CDR2 reads YNNKEL (reference sequence). This chain's CDR3 is CASSQVLWGPGNTIYF. The CDR3 nucleotides read TGTGCCAGCAGCCAAGTACTTTGGGGCCCTGGAAACACCATATATTTT.

The gene calls are TRBV10-1 and TRBJ2-2; 7 nucleotides line up with TRBD2. Germline V gives CDR1 WNHNN, CDR2 SYGVQD (reference sequence). Germline trimming cut 2 bases from V and 7 bases from J; bases unmatched to any gene: 7. CDR3 length equals 15 residues. CDR3 sequence reads: CASSEGVAGLGELFF. CDR3 coding DNA: TGCGCCAGCAGTGAGGGGGTAGCGGGTCTCGGGGAGCTGTTTTTT.

This clonotype was detected many times. The chain uses TRBV9 and TRBJ2-3; TRBD2 is a possible D gene (5 bases). Germline-derived CDR1 and CDR2 are SGDLS and YYNGEE. V shed 0 bases and J shed 4 bases, with 6 bases lying between them. The CDR3 has 13 amino acids. CDR3 DNA sequence: TGTGCCAGCAGCGTAGGAGCGGCAGATACGCAGTATTTT. This gives the protein CASSVGAADTQYF. Full variable domain (rest looked up from reference TRBV9 and TRBJ2-3): DSGVTQTPKHLITATGQRVTLRCSPRSGDLSVYWYQQSLDQGLQFLIQYYNGEERAKGNILERFSAQQFPDLHSELNLSSLELGDSALYFCASSVGAADTQYFGPGTRLTVL.

A few counts support this clonotype. The chain is built from TRBV4-1 and TRBJ2-2; TRBD1 might be the D (6 bases). V dropped 2 bases and J dropped 0 bases, with 13 bases sitting between them. This CDR3 is built from 17 residues. CDR1 is MGHRA, CDR2 YSYEKL, per germline. The CDR3: CASSQQHRVSNTGELFF. The CDR3, as DNA: TGCGCCAGCAGCCAACAACACAGGGTCTCGAACACCGGGGAGCTGTTTTTT.

Notes on this clonotype: A much more abundant neighbour one base away suggests this may be a read error. The rearrangement uses TRBV29-1 and TRBJ1-1, with D uncertain. The germline V gene has CDR1 SQVTM and CDR2 ANQGSEA. The CDR3 consists of 13 residues. The CDR3 protein is CSVEVWENTETFF. DNA for the CDR3: TGCAGCGTTGAAGTCTGGGAGAACACTGAAACTTTCTTT.

This clonotype was counted many times. The chain links TRBV6-6 to TRBJ2-3; D remains ambiguous. V was shortened by 1 base and J by 0 bases, with 2 bases between the two germline ends. Germline CDR1 is MNHNY and CDR2 is SVGAGI (reference sequence). The CDR3 has 13 amino acids. The CDR3 DNA reads TGTGCCAGCAGTTACTACAGCACAGATACGCAGTATTTT. Its protein is CASSYYSTDTQYF.

This sequence joins TRBV30 and TRBJ2-7; 12 bases fit TRBD2. The trim removed 1 base at V and 2 bases at J, leaving 3 bases unmatched. CDR1 is GTSNPN and CDR2 is SVGIG in the germline V gene (reference sequence). The CDR3 is made up of 15 amino acids. The CDR3 reads CAWSGLAGGPYEQYF. The CDR3 DNA reads TGTGCCTGGAGTGGCCTAGCGGGGGGGCCCTACGAGCAGTACTTC. Drawing the rest from reference TRBV30 and TRBJ2-7, the complete variable domain is SQTIHQWPATLVQPVGSPLSLECTVEGTSNPNLYWYRQAAGRGLQLLFYSVGIGQISSEVPQNLSASRPQDRQFILSSKKLLLSDSGFYLCAWSGLAGGPYEQYFGPGTRLTVT.

To note about this clonotype: This sequence may be a read error, since a much larger clone differs from it by one base. The chain couples TRBV7-3 to TRBJ2-3; D perhaps matches TRBD2 (5 bases). CDR3 length: 15 residues. V was pared by 3 bases and J by 0 bases, with 10 bases between. CDR1 is SGHTA, CDR2 FQGTGA, per germline. The CDR3 loop reads CASSLSGHSTDTQYF. For the CDR3, the DNA is TGTGCCAGCAGCTTGAGCGGTCACAGCACAGATACGCAGTATTTT.

The chain is built from TRBV13 and TRBJ2-7; the match to TRBD1 covers 9 bases. The CDR3 loop spans 16 amino acids. The V and J ends lost 4 bases and 5 bases, in that order; junction bases with no gene match: 12. Germline CDR1 PRHDT, CDR2 FYEKMQ (reference sequence). CDR3 amino acids: CASSSRTGVLLDEQYF. The CDR3 region has the DNA TGTGCCAGCAGCTCTAGGACAGGGGTACTCTTGGACGAGCAGTACTTC.